This T cell receptor (beta chain) was observed in a study of cytomegalovirus exposure and HLA in healthy donors. Notes on the study in general: Rates of TCR association differed by HLA locus in a later analysis, with DRB1 highest and HLA-C lowest.

A word on this clone: Its target is not known.

With 60 Vbeta and 13 Jbeta primers, the PCR was carried out. The repertoire was sequenced with immunoSEQ multiplex PCR; TCRdb's copy has only in-frame clones and lacks some. Of 120,000 or so clones in the sample, roughly 15% were seen once. Germline values: CDR1 MGHRA, CDR2 YSYEKL. This CDR3 comprises 15 residues. The chain recombines TRBV4-1 with TRBJ2-5, with TRBD1 matching 9 bases. The last part of the DNA fits TRBJ2-7 better; the J call may be wrong. This clonotype was obtained from a female donor in good health and CMV-seropositive. The sample taken for sequencing was PBMCs. CDR3: CASSQVQGAVREQYF. The CDR3 coding sequence is TGCGCCAGCAGCCAAGTACAGGGGGCCGTTCGCGAGCAGTACTTC.